Listed below are T cell receptor beta chains from one sample, sequenced in a study of cytotoxic CD8 clonotypes in ibrutinib-treated CLL. Profiled with immunoSEQ multiplex PCR; TCRdb holds only in-frame clones, not every one. The sample contains about 14,000 clones, roughly two thirds of which appear only once. The material was PBMCs, obtained before ibrutinib treatment. All receptors derive from a human donor with chronic lymphocytic leukemia. Both conserved end residues are part of each CDR3. Each record gives: V gene, J gene, D gene, clone size, CDR3 protein, CDR3 DNA. D genes are given only for firm matches. Expanded clones get a size class; other rows say once, few or many, or leave the size out.

V gene: TRBV5-1
J gene: TRBJ2-7
D gene: TRBD1
clone size: NA
CDR3 protein: CASRDRGSEQYF
CDR3 DNA: TGCGCCAGCCGGGACAGGGGGAGCGAGCAGTACTTC

V gene: TRBV18
J gene: TRBJ2-5
D gene: TRBD2
clone size: NA
CDR3 protein: CASSPGWGGQETQYF
CDR3 DNA: TGTGCCAGCTCACCAGGATGGGGGGGCCAAGAGACCCAGTACTTC

V gene: TRBV6-1
J gene: TRBJ2-1
D gene: NA
clone size: NA
CDR3 protein: CASSYLWEQFF
CDR3 DNA: TGTGCCAGCAGTTACCTTTGGGAGCAGTTCTTC

V gene: TRBV5-1
J gene: TRBJ2-5
D gene: NA
clone size: NA
CDR3 protein: CASSDTMGETQYF
CDR3 DNA: TGCGCCAGCAGCGACACCATGGGGGAGACCCAGTACTTC

V gene: TRBV6-5
J gene: TRBJ1-3
D gene: NA
clone size: NA
CDR3 protein: CASSPSGNTIYF
CDR3 DNA: TGTGCCAGCAGCCCCTCTGGAAACACCATATATTTT

V gene: TRBV7-9
J gene: TRBJ2-1
D gene: NA
clone size: medium-sized
CDR3 protein: CASSPVGGESYNEQFF
CDR3 DNA: TGTGCCAGCAGCCCCGTGGGGGGAGAGTCCTACAATGAGCAGTTCTTC

V gene: TRBV7-2
J gene: TRBJ2-5
D gene: NA
clone size: once
CDR3 protein: CASSLARQETQYF
CDR3 DNA: TGTGCCAGCAGCTTAGCACGGCAAGAGACCCAGTACTTC

V gene: TRBV5-6
J gene: TRBJ1-2
D gene: NA
clone size: NA
CDR3 protein: CASSYDRGRNYGYTF
CDR3 DNA: TGTGCCAGCAGTTATGACAGAGGAAGGAACTATGGCTACACCTTC

V gene: TRBV5-4
J gene: TRBJ2-1
D gene: TRBD1
clone size: NA
CDR3 protein: CASSTDGTGGHNEQFF
CDR3 DNA: TGTGCCAGCAGCACGGATGGGACAGGGGGCCACAATGAGCAGTTCTTC

V gene: TRBV6-1
J gene: TRBJ2-5
D gene: NA
clone size: NA
CDR3 protein: CASSAPRTDFLVGFETQYF
CDR3 DNA: TGTGCCAGCAGTGCGCCCCGGACAGATTTCCTGGTGGGTTTCGAGACCCAGTACTTC

V gene: TRBV4-2
J gene: TRBJ2-1
D gene: TRBD2
clone size: NA
CDR3 protein: CASSQGIAGVRYNEQFF
CDR3 DNA: TGTGCCAGCAGCCAAGGGATAGCGGGAGTAAGGTACAATGAGCAGTTCTTC

V gene: TRBV11-1
J gene: TRBJ1-2
D gene: NA
clone size: NA
CDR3 protein: CASSLAHRANYGYTF
CDR3 DNA: TGTGCCAGCAGCTTAGCCCACAGAGCCAACTATGGCTACACCTTC

V gene: TRBV6-1
J gene: TRBJ2-7
D gene: NA
clone size: NA
CDR3 protein: CASSEGGFSYEQYF
CDR3 DNA: TGTGCCAGCAGTGAAGGGGGGTTTTCCTACGAGCAGTACTTC

V gene: TRBV6-4
J gene: TRBJ1-1
D gene: NA
clone size: few
CDR3 protein: CASSLRVGTEAFF
CDR3 DNA: TGTGCCAGCAGCCTCAGGGTAGGGACTGAAGCTTTCTTT

V gene: TRBV7-9
J gene: TRBJ1-5
D gene: NA
clone size: NA
CDR3 protein: CASSLDSQNQPQHF
CDR3 DNA: TGTGCCAGCAGCTTAGATAGCCAGAATCAGCCCCAGCATTTT

V gene: TRBV6-5
J gene: TRBJ1-5
D gene: TRBD1
clone size: NA
CDR3 protein: CASRGGSNQPQHF
CDR3 DNA: TGTGCCAGCAGAGGGGGCTCAAATCAGCCCCAGCATTTT

V gene: TRBV5-4
J gene: TRBJ2-1
D gene: NA
clone size: NA
CDR3 protein: CASSFGLSNEQFF
CDR3 DNA: TGTGCCAGCAGCTTCGGACTATCTAATGAGCAGTTCTTC

V gene: TRBV6-6
J gene: TRBJ1-5
D gene: TRBD1
clone size: NA
CDR3 protein: CASSYGTGGQPQHF
CDR3 DNA: TGTGCCAGCAGTTACGGGACAGGGGGTCAGCCCCAGCATTTT

V gene: TRBV18
J gene: TRBJ2-1
D gene: NA
clone size: few
CDR3 protein: CASSPGLFSTISSYNEQFF
CDR3 DNA: TGTGCCAGCTCACCAGGACTCTTTTCAACAATTAGCTCCTACAATGAGCAGTTCTTC

V gene: TRBV19
J gene: TRBJ1-2
D gene: NA
clone size: NA
CDR3 protein: CASSLGPNGYTF
CDR3 DNA: TGTGCCAGTAGTTTAGGCCCTAATGGCTACACCTTC

V gene: TRBV5-1
J gene: TRBJ2-5
D gene: NA
clone size: NA
CDR3 protein: CASARVGETQYF
CDR3 DNA: TGCGCCAGCGCCAGGGTGGGGGAGACCCAGTACTTC

V gene: TRBV6-6
J gene: TRBJ1-1
D gene: TRBD1
clone size: NA
CDR3 protein: CASRLDRATEAFF
CDR3 DNA: TGTGCCAGCAGATTAGACAGGGCCACTGAAGCTTTCTTT

V gene: TRBV5-1
J gene: TRBJ1-1
D gene: NA
clone size: NA
CDR3 protein: CASSFTLNTEAFF
CDR3 DNA: TGCGCCAGCAGCTTTACCTTGAACACTGAAGCTTTCTTT

V gene: TRBV25-1
J gene: TRBJ1-6
D gene: TRBD1
clone size: NA
CDR3 protein: CASRSTGPNSPLHF
CDR3 DNA: TGTGCCAGCAGATCGACAGGGCCCAATTCACCCCTCCACTTT

V gene: TRBV4-1
J gene: TRBJ2-3
D gene: TRBD2
clone size: few
CDR3 protein: CASSQESGGNTDTQYF
CDR3 DNA: TGCGCCAGCAGCCAAGAATCGGGGGGAAACACAGATACGCAGTATTTT

V gene: TRBV11-3
J gene: TRBJ2-5
D gene: NA
clone size: medium-sized
CDR3 protein: CASSLGGQYQETQYF
CDR3 DNA: TGTGCCAGCAGCTTGGGGGGACAGTACCAAGAGACCCAGTACTTC

V gene: TRBV28
J gene: TRBJ1-3
D gene: NA
clone size: NA
CDR3 protein: CASSFSRGEAGNTIYF
CDR3 DNA: TGTGCCAGCAGTTTCTCCCGAGGGGAAGCTGGAAACACCATATATTTT

V gene: TRBV19
J gene: TRBJ1-1
D gene: NA
clone size: NA
CDR3 protein: CASRGSGQSNTEAFF
CDR3 DNA: TGTGCCAGTAGGGGGAGCGGGCAATCGAACACTGAAGCTTTCTTT

V gene: TRBV2
J gene: TRBJ1-1
D gene: NA
clone size: few
CDR3 protein: CASSRSGMGAFF
CDR3 DNA: TGTGCCAGCAGTCGGTCCGGGATGGGAGCTTTCTTT

V gene: TRBV6-5
J gene: TRBJ2-7
D gene: NA
clone size: NA
CDR3 protein: CASGRTDLDYEQYF
CDR3 DNA: TGTGCCAGCGGGCGGACAGACCTCGACTACGAGCAGTACTTC

V gene: TRBV7-2
J gene: TRBJ1-5
D gene: NA
clone size: NA
CDR3 protein: CASNEEYHSNQPQHF
CDR3 DNA: TGTGCCAGCAACGAAGAGTACCATAGCAATCAGCCCCAGCATTTT

V gene: TRBV6-1
J gene: TRBJ2-2
D gene: NA
clone size: NA
CDR3 protein: CASSPIGGAGELFF
CDR3 DNA: TGTGCCAGCAGTCCTATAGGGGGGGCCGGGGAGCTGTTTTTT

V gene: TRBV18
J gene: TRBJ1-1
D gene: NA
clone size: NA
CDR3 protein: CASSPRGDNEAFF
CDR3 DNA: TGTGCCAGCTCACCAAGGGGCGACAATGAAGCTTTCTTT

V gene: TRBV27
J gene: TRBJ1-1
D gene: NA
clone size: NA
CDR3 protein: CASRGVGYTEAFF
CDR3 DNA: TGTGCCAGCAGGGGCGTGGGGTACACTGAAGCTTTCTTT

V gene: TRBV2
J gene: TRBJ1-2
D gene: NA
clone size: NA
CDR3 protein: CASLRLSDRVLDYGYTF
CDR3 DNA: TGTGCCAGCCTACGGCTAAGCGACAGAGTACTTGACTATGGCTACACCTTC

V gene: TRBV11-2
J gene: TRBJ1-2
D gene: NA
clone size: few
CDR3 protein: CASSLGGFYGYTF
CDR3 DNA: TGTGCCAGCAGCTTAGGGGGCTTTTATGGCTACACCTTC

V gene: TRBV7-8
J gene: TRBJ2-7
D gene: NA
clone size: NA
CDR3 protein: CASNPSARGTSYEQYF
CDR3 DNA: TGTGCCAGCAATCCATCTGCTCGGGGGACGAGCTACGAGCAGTACTTC

V gene: TRBV28
J gene: TRBJ1-5
D gene: NA
clone size: medium-sized
CDR3 protein: CASSRPDRYQPQHF
CDR3 DNA: TGTGCCAGCAGCCGACCTGACAGATATCAGCCCCAGCATTTT

V gene: TRBV6-1
J gene: TRBJ1-5
D gene: NA
clone size: few
CDR3 protein: CASSVEVSQPQHF
CDR3 DNA: TGTGCCAGCAGTGTTGAAGTCAGTCAGCCCCAGCATTTT

V gene: TRBV5-6
J gene: TRBJ1-3
D gene: NA
clone size: NA
CDR3 protein: CASSLLGPGGRTSGNTIYF
CDR3 DNA: TGTGCCAGCAGCTTGTTGGGCCCTGGGGGTCGGACCTCTGGAAACACCATATATTTT

V gene: TRBV5-1
J gene: TRBJ1-4
D gene: NA
clone size: NA
CDR3 protein: CASSIVGGREKLFF
CDR3 DNA: TGCGCCAGCAGCATAGTAGGGGGGCGTGAAAAACTGTTTTTT